The T cell receptor (beta chain) under discussion was sequenced for a study of blood T cell repertoires in COVID-19. Background on the study: Spain, Italy and the United States supplied samples that represented acute and convalescent COVID-19.

Original processing notes: The authors estimated nucleated cell counts from reference gene primer amplification. This table comes from immunoSEQ multiplex PCR, and its TCRdb copy is limited to in-frame clones, with some not included. For V, J and clone size, that table is used; D and trimming come from the DNA. The top ten hold around 9.6% of the sample, which has 220,000 or so clones, around 83% seen once. Patients from Seattle were sampled longitudinally, starting during active infection. In germline, CDR1 is LNHDA, CDR2 SQIVND (reference sequence). This CDR3 contains 12 residues. The ends were cut back, 8 bases at V and 7 bases at J, with 12 bases in the middle. Details on this clone: At the DNA level, this CDR3 is encoded by other sequences in the same sample as well.

Material for sequencing was peripheral blood. This TCR was sampled from a woman in her forties or fifties with COVID-19, enrolled during active disease. J is TRBJ1-5 and V is TRBV19; D may be TRBD1 (5 bases). The CDR3 loop reads CASSQGFQPQHF. The DNA for the CDR3 is TGTGCCAGTTCCCAGGGATTCCAGCCCCAGCATTTT.